The 30 T cell receptor beta chains given below trace back to one sample, sequenced in a study of cytomegalovirus exposure and HLA in healthy donors. The PCR employed 60 Vbeta primers together with 13 Jbeta primers. Sequenced by immunoSEQ multiplex PCR; TCRdb stores in-frame clones only, minus some. The data hold some 170,000 clones, with approximately 80% observed a single time. Sequenced material: PBMCs. The origin of the receptors is a man aged 18 to 30 in good health and CMV-seropositive.

The sample holds a few counts of this clone. The rearrangement uses TRBV7-9 and TRBJ2-7; the D gene is possibly TRBD2 (6 bases). The CDR3 consists of 15 residues. V was shortened by 4 bases and J by 0 bases, with 13 bases between the two germline ends. Germline V CDR1 and CDR2: SEHNR, FQNEAQ (reference sequence). The CDR3 spells CASSSEGLSSYEQYF. CDR3 DNA: TGTGCCAGCAGCTCTGAGGGACTTAGCTCCTACGAGCAGTACTTC.

The chain links TRBV11-2 to TRBJ2-1, with TRBD1 identical over 7 bases. V lost 0 bases to trimming and J lost 5 bases; unmatched junction nucleotides: 13. Germline V gene lookup returns CDR1 SGHAT and CDR2 FQNNGV. CDR3 length: 18 residues. The CDR3 bases are TGTGCCAGCAGCTTAGATCTGTTTAGGGGGCCGAAGGACAATGAGCAGTTCTTC. Translation: CASSLDLFRGPKDNEQFF.

The CDR3 sequence: CSVALGENTIYF. The CDR3 region has the DNA TGCAGCGTTGCGCTGGGAGAGAACACCATATATTTT. V is TRBV29-1 and J is TRBJ1-3; D is unclear. Trimming shortened V by 4 bases and J by 7 bases, and 11 bases separated the two germline ends. The CDR3 length is 12 residues. Germline lookup yields CDR1 SQVTM and CDR2 ANQGSEA.

The chain links TRBV4-1 to TRBJ1-4; 9 nucleotides align to TRBD1. The germline CDR1 and CDR2 sequences are MGHRA and YSYEKL. This CDR3 contains 14 residues. V was clipped by 2 bases and J by 15 bases; unmatched bases: 10. The CDR3: CASSQPTGTGWLFF. The CDR3 DNA is TGCGCCAGCAGCCAACCCACCGGGACAGGGTGGTTGTTTTTT.

The chain is built from TRBV14 and TRBJ1-2; 7 bases match TRBD1. Germline CDR1 reads SGHDN; CDR2 reads FVKESK. The CDR3 is made up of 13 amino acids. The trim removed 2 bases at V and 4 bases at J, leaving 1 base unmatched. The CDR3 spells CASSQRTGYGYTF. DNA for the CDR3: TGTGCCAGCAGCCAAAGGACAGGCTATGGCTACACCTTC.

This chain uses TRBV6-5 with TRBJ2-3, with unresolved D. Germline loops: CDR1 MNHEY, CDR2 SVGAGI. This CDR3 spans 14 amino acids. V lost 0 bases and J lost 2, with 6 bases in between. CDR3 sequence: CASSYSENTDTQYF. CDR3 nucleotide sequence: TGTGCCAGCAGTTACTCGGAGAACACAGATACGCAGTATTTT.

V usage is TRBV7-2 and J usage is TRBJ2-2; 7 bases map to TRBD1. CDR3 size: 15 residues. Germline V gives CDR1 SGHTA, CDR2 FQGNSA. Losses at the gene ends were 5 bases for V and 4 bases for J; bases not matched to a gene: 7. This CDR3 is CASSARQGGTGELFF. The CDR3 nucleotides are TGTGCCAGCAGCGCCCGACAGGGCGGCACCGGGGAGCTGTTTTTT.

The gene calls are TRBV28 and TRBJ1-5, with no clear D. The CDR3 extends over 12 amino acids. Trimming left V 5 bases short and J 6 bases short, with 8 bases between. The germline gives CDR1 MDHEN, CDR2 SYDVKM. The CDR3 here is CASSPHGQPQHF. The CDR3 nucleotides read TGTGCCAGCAGTCCGCACGGTCAGCCCCAGCATTTT.

The gene calls are TRBV9 and TRBJ2-3; TRBD2 agrees at 8 bases. Germline assignment: CDR1 SGDLS and CDR2 YYNGEE. Germline trimming cut 0 bases from V and 1 base from J; bases unmatched to any gene: 10. CDR3 length: 18 residues. CDR3 region: CASSVEGTSGGRTDTQYF. The CDR3 DNA sequence: TGTGCCAGCAGCGTAGAAGGGACTAGTGGGGGGCGCACAGATACGCAGTATTTT.

The genes are TRBV2 and TRBJ1-4; weak D call: TRBD1 (6 bases). Trimming shortened V by 7 bases and J by 9 bases, and 18 bases separated the two germline ends. Germline CDR1 reads SNHLY; CDR2 reads FYNNEI. This CDR3 spans 14 amino acids. CDR3: CASNQGQLGKKLFF. The DNA of the CDR3 is TGTGCCAGCAATCAAGGACAGCTCGGTAAAAAACTGTTTTTT.

V usage is TRBV11-2 and J usage is TRBJ1-1; unclear D gene. V lost 2 bases to trimming and J lost 1 base, with 11 bases between them. The CDR3 covers 15 residues. From germline, CDR1 is SGHAT and CDR2 FQNNGV. Written as DNA, the CDR3 is TGTGCCAGCAGCTTACCTAGCGGCGGGAACACTGAAGCTTTCTTT. Residues: CASSLPSGGNTEAFF.

This sequence joins TRBV7-9 and TRBJ1-1; tentative D call: TRBD1 (5 bases). The germline CDR1 and CDR2 sequences are SEHNR and FQNEAQ (reference sequence). The CDR3 is 15 residues long. Trimming pared 1 base from V and 4 bases from J, leaving 13 bases between. The CDR3 DNA follows: TGTGCCAGCAGCTTAGGCGGCAGGGTGGGCACTGAAGCTTTCTTT. It translates to CASSLGGRVGTEAFF. Looking up the rest from reference TRBV7-9 and TRBJ1-1 gives the full variable domain: DTGVSQNPRHKITKRGQNVTFRCDPISEHNRLYWYRQTLGQGPEFLTYFQNEAQLEKSRLLSDRFSAERPKGSFSTLEIQRTEQGDSAMYLCASSLGGRVGTEAFFGQGTRLTVV.

V is TRBV27 and J is TRBJ2-7; 7 bases map to TRBD1. Germline loops: CDR1 MNHEY, CDR2 SMNVEV (reference sequence). CDR3 length: 14 residues. V lost 2 bases and J lost 2; bases outside the gene matches: 3. CDR3 amino acids: CASSLEQGTYEQYF. For the CDR3, the DNA is TGTGCCAGCAGTTTAGAACAGGGGACCTACGAGCAGTACTTC.

This chain uses TRBV6-4 with TRBJ2-6, with unresolved D. V lost 5 bases and J 3 bases, leaving 8 bases between the germline ends. This CDR3 region has 14 residues. Per the germline V gene, CDR1 is MRHNA and CDR2 is SNTAGT. Here the CDR3 DNA reads TGTGCCAGCAGTTCCCAAATTGGGGCCAACGTCCTGACTTTC. It is translated as CASSSQIGANVLTF.

This chain uses TRBV6-4 with TRBJ2-3, with 10 bases lining up with TRBD2. The CDR3 contains 15 residues. V trimming: 10 bases; J trimming: 0 bases; junction bases outside the gene matches: 7. CDR1 and CDR2 from the germline V gene are MRHNA and SNTAGT. In nucleotides, the CDR3 is TGTGCCACCTCCTTAGCGGGAGGTAGCACAGATACGCAGTATTTT. Its protein is CATSLAGGSTDTQYF.

The rearrangement joins TRBV5-5 to TRBJ2-6; tentative D call: TRBD2 (6 bases). Per the germline V gene, CDR1 is SGHKS and CDR2 is YYEKEE (reference sequence). Trimming cost V 4 bases and J 3 bases, with 14 bases left between them. There are 16 residues in the CDR3. The CDR3 sequence: CASSLHWGGGANVLTF. The DNA of the CDR3 is TGTGCCAGCAGCCTCCACTGGGGAGGTGGGGCCAACGTCCTGACTTTC.

This clone was recorded a few times. The rearrangement uses TRBV11-2 and TRBJ1-1; D is possibly TRBD1 (6 bases). Germline values: CDR1 SGHAT, CDR2 FQNNGV. Deletions cut 4 bases from V and 2 bases from J, with 17 bases between. The CDR3 is made up of 16 amino acids. Written as DNA, the CDR3 is TGTGCCAGCAGCTCTAACGGGGGGCTCCAAAACACTGAAGCTTTCTTT. This encodes CASSSNGGLQNTEAFF.

The chain couples TRBV4-1 to TRBJ1-1; no clear D. The CDR3 runs 13 residues. Germline lookup yields CDR1 MGHRA and CDR2 YSYEKL. The ends were cut back, 4 bases at V and 1 base at J, with 7 bases in the middle. The DNA for the CDR3 is TGCGCCAGCAGCCTCGGGAGGAACACTGAAGCTTTCTTT. It is translated as CASSLGRNTEAFF.

The CDR3 DNA reads as TGTGCCAGCAGCTTAGTTCCGGGACAGGGGTCCCACGAGCAGTACTTC. It is translated as CASSLVPGQGSHEQYF. The chain employs TRBV7-9 and TRBJ2-7; 10 bases match TRBD1. J lost 5 bases, V lost 1 base, and 8 bases had no gene match. The germline gives CDR1 SEHNR, CDR2 FQNEAQ (reference sequence). The CDR3 has 16 amino acids.

CDR3 sequence (DNA): TGTGCCATCAGCTTGACTAGCGGGAGAGTAGGGGCCAACGTCCTGACTTTC. It encodes CAISLTSGRVGANVLTF. The genes are TRBV10-3 and TRBJ2-6, with TRBD2 matching over 12 bases. The length of the CDR3 is 17 residues. V shed 6 bases and J 4 bases; nucleotides not matched to a gene: 7. Per germline, CDR1 ENHRY and CDR2 SYGVKD.

V usage is TRBV6-6 and J usage is TRBJ1-1; the D is unclear. CDR1 and CDR2 from the germline V gene are MNHNY and SVGAGI (reference sequence). Trimming cost V 5 bases and J 3 bases, with 4 bases left between them. The CDR3 runs 11 residues. DNA of the CDR3: TGTGCCAGCAGTCTATACACTGAAGCTTTCTTT. It is translated as CASSLYTEAFF.

The chain combines TRBV7-8 with TRBJ2-1; D perhaps matches TRBD2 (5 bases). The germline V and J ends were trimmed by 4 bases and 2 bases, with 6 bases remaining between them. The V gene's germline CDR1 is SGHVS and CDR2 FQNEAQ. The CDR3 runs to 13 residues. The CDR3 spells CASSSGTYNEQFF. CDR3 sequence (DNA): TGTGCCAGCAGCTCCGGGACCTACAATGAGCAGTTCTTC.

This clone was observed a handful of times. The chain combines TRBV30 with TRBJ2-1; TRBD1 matches 10 bases. CDR3 size: 15 residues. J lost 7 bases, V lost 5 bases, and 11 bases had no gene match. CDR1 is GTSNPN, CDR2 SVGIG, per germline (reference sequence). CDR3 DNA: TGTGCCTGGGATACTACGACAGGGGGCGTGAATGAGCAGTTCTTC. This translates into CAWDTTTGGVNEQFF.

The chain uses TRBV27 and TRBJ2-1; 10 bases map to TRBD2. Trimming cost V 9 bases and J 9 bases; bases outside gene matches: 17. Germline lookup yields CDR1 MNHEY and CDR2 SMNVEV (reference sequence). The CDR3 sequence is 16 residues long. DNA of the CDR3: TGTGCCAGTGCCGAATCGGGCCTAGCGGGAGTCTCTGAGCAGTTCTTC. It encodes CASAESGLAGVSEQFF.

The V gene is TRBV11-3, the J gene TRBJ2-5; 8 bases align to TRBD2. The CDR3 covers 13 residues. The V gene's germline CDR1 is SGHNT and CDR2 YENEEA. The V gene end was trimmed by 6 bases and the J gene end by 2 bases; junction bases not matched to a gene: 2. The CDR3 loop is CASSPGGQETQYF. The DNA for the CDR3 is TGTGCCAGCAGTCCGGGGGGGCAAGAGACCCAGTACTTC.

For the CDR3, the DNA is TGTGCCAGCGCCACGACAAAGAGCTCCTACAATGAGCAGTTCTTC. Amino acid sequence: CASATTKSSYNEQFF. This sequence joins TRBV6-1 and TRBJ2-1; D is ambiguous. The CDR3 covers 15 residues. V lost 8 bases and J lost 0, with 14 bases in between. Germline CDR1 MNHNS, CDR2 SASEGT.

The chain carries TRBV7-2 and TRBJ2-1, with 14 bases fitting TRBD2. Germline CDR1 and CDR2: SGHTA and FQGNSA. The CDR3 covers 18 residues. J was trimmed by 7 bases and V by 1 base; bases with no gene match: 9. CDR3 protein: CASSLDYMGLAGVNEQFF. In DNA, the CDR3 is TGTGCCAGCAGCTTAGACTATATGGGACTAGCGGGAGTGAATGAGCAGTTCTTC.

The chain joins TRBV29-1 to TRBJ2-7; D is unclear. Trimming took off 4 bases at V and 6 bases at J, with 13 bases between the two ends. The CDR3 is made up of 12 amino acids. Germline CDR1 SQVTM, CDR2 ANQGSEA. Written as DNA, the CDR3 is TGCAGCGTTGCCTATCGCTCAGGCGAGCAGTACTTC. It specifies CSVAYRSGEQYF.

The chain recombines TRBV5-1 with TRBJ2-7; possibly TRBD2 for D (5 bases). Germline CDR1 is SGHRS and CDR2 is YFSETQ. V was pared by 3 bases and J by 6 bases, with 22 bases between. The CDR3 runs 16 residues. CDR3 protein: CASSSDGRAEWGEQYF. CDR3 coding DNA: TGCGCCAGCAGCTCAGATGGAAGAGCGGAGTGGGGCGAGCAGTACTTC.

V and J are TRBV10-3 and TRBJ1-5, with 8 bases aligning to TRBD1. The CDR3 is 14 amino acids. The V and J ends lost 4 bases and 8 bases, in that order; junction bases with no gene match: 7. CDR1 ENHRY and CDR2 SYGVKD come from the germline V gene. The CDR3 DNA follows: TGTGCCATCAGTGGGACAGGGCCCCCAGAGCCCCAGCATTTT. It codes for CAISGTGPPEPQHF.